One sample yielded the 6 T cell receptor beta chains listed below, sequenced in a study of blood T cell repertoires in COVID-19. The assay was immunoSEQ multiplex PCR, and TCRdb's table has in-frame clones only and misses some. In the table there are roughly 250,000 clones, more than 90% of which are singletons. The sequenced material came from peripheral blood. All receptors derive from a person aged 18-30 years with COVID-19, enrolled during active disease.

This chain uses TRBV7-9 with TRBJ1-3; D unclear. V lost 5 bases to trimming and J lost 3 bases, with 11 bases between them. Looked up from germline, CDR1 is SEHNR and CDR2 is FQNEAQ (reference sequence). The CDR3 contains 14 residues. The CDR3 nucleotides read TGTGCCAGCAGCCCACAGAAGGTTGGAAACACCATATATTTT. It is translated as CASSPQKVGNTIYF.

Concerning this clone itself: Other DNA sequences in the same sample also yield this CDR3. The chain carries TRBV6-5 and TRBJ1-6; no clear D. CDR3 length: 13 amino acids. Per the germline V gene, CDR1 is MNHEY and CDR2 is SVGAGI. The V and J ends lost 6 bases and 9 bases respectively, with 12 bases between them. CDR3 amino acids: CASSRLQFSPLHF. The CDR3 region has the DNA TGTGCCAGCAGCCGGCTACAGTTTTCACCCCTCCACTTT.

CDR3 amino acids: CASSFVSINSPLHF. CDR3 DNA sequence: TGTGCCAGCAGTTTCGTCAGTATCAATTCACCCCTCCACTTT. This sequence joins TRBV28 and TRBJ1-6; D unresolved. The V gene lost 3 bases and the J gene lost 7 bases, with 10 bases spanning the gap. Germline V gene lookup returns CDR1 MDHEN and CDR2 SYDVKM. CDR3 length: 14 amino acids.

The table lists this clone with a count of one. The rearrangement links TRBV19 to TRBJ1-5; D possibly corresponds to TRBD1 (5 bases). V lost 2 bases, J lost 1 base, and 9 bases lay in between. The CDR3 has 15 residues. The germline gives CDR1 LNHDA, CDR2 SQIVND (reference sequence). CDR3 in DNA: TGTGCCAGTAGTATATCAGGGTTAAGCAATCAGCCCCAGCATTTT. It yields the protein CASSISGLSNQPQHF. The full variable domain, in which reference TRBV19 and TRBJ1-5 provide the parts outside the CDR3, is DGGITQSPKYLFRKEGQNVTLSCEQNLNHDAMYWYRQDPGQGLRLIYYSQIVNDFQKGDIAEGYSVSREKKESFPLTVTSAQKNPTAFYLCASSISGLSNQPQHFGDGTRLSIL.

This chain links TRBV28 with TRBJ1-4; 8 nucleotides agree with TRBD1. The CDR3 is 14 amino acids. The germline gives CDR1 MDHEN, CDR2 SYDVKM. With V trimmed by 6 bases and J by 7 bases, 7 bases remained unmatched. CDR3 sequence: CASSSGQGAEKLFF. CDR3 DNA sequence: TGTGCCAGCAGCTCCGGACAGGGAGCTGAAAAACTGTTTTTT.

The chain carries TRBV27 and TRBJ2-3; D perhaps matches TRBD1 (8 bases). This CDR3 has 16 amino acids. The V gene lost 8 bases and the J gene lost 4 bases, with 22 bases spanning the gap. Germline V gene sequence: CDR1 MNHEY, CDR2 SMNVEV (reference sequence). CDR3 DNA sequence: TGTGCCAGCCATCAGGGGGCGGGAGATGGGGCAGATACGCAGTATTTT. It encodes CASHQGAGDGADTQYF.